Reported below is one T cell receptor beta chain. There is no known antigen for this receptor. Per-nucleotide qualities are absent, and no much larger clonotype sits a single base away. A distance of 14 bases separates the germline ends of V and J, which lose 5 bases and 7 bases respectively. CDR1 SGHTA and CDR2 FQGTGA are derived from the germline V gene. Counted from cysteine to phenylalanine, this CDR3 has 13 amino acids. Just CDR3 DNA is preserved here, 39 bases in frame from base 1. The data originate from a study of control samples from healthy donors and cancer patients (dated by TCRdb to about 2020). Library construction relied on the immunoSEQ multiplex PCR assay. In its TCRdb copy, this immuneACCESS table keeps in-frame sequences only and misses some clones. Where compared with another copy, unresolved V genes explain less than half of these, and the others have no known cause. The sample data list around 130,000 clones, and approximately 90% of these were observed just once. The ten largest make up around 8.9% of the sample.

The TCR sequence derives from a man between 18 and 29 years old in good health. The chain employs TRBV7-3 and TRBJ1-1; the D segment could be TRBD1, given 6 matching bases. The specimen sequenced was blood. The CDR3: CASSATGLGEAFF. The nucleotides read TGTGCCAGCAGCGCGACAGGATTGGGTGAAGCTTTCTTT.